The next 18 T cell receptor beta chains were all read from a single sample in a study of blood T cell repertoires in COVID-19. Libraries were prepared by immunoSEQ multiplex PCR; TCRdb keeps only in-frame clonotypes and omits some of them. The data hold a few hundred thousand clones, with around 85% observed a single time. The sample comprised peripheral blood. These receptors were taken from a woman in her 30s who had recovered from COVID-19.

V gene TRBV27 combines with J gene TRBJ1-1, with a possible D match to TRBD1 (6 bases). Deletions cut 6 bases from V and 8 bases from J, with 13 bases between. This CDR3 comprises 12 residues. Germline lookup yields CDR1 MNHEY and CDR2 SMNVEV (reference sequence). The CDR3 bases are TGTGCCAGCAGACAAACGGGACAAGAAGCTTTCTTT. Translated: CASRQTGQEAFF.

This clone was seen a few times. The chain uses TRBV4-2 and TRBJ2-7; D is ambiguous. The length of the CDR3 is 16 residues. Germline CDR1 LGHNA, CDR2 YNFKEQ. V dropped 0 bases and J dropped 0 bases, with 12 bases sitting between them. CDR3 loop: CASSQDSLVSSYEQYF. DNA of the CDR3: TGTGCCAGCAGCCAAGATTCGCTCGTCAGCTCCTACGAGCAGTACTTC.

The chain recombines TRBV6-8 with TRBJ2-7; D is unclear. Germline CDR1 is MNHGY and CDR2 is SAAAGT. V was trimmed by 7 bases and J by 0 bases, leaving 7 bases between them. The CDR3 is 12 amino acids. The CDR3 protein is CASTETSYEQYF. In DNA, the CDR3 is TGTGCCAGCACAGAAACCTCCTACGAGCAGTACTTC.

This rearrangement joins TRBV15 to TRBJ2-1; 8 nucleotides align to TRBD2. The CDR3 extends over 14 amino acids. The germline CDR1 and CDR2 sequences are LNHNV and YYDKDF (reference sequence). V lost 10 bases to trimming and J lost 0 bases; unmatched junction nucleotides: 5. The CDR3 bases are TGTGCCATCAGAAGCGGGGGCTCCTACAATGAGCAGTTCTTC. It yields the protein CAIRSGGSYNEQFF.

In its sample, this clone was seen once. CDR3 nucleotides: TGTGCCACCAGCGAAAACAGGGCTGGACCCTACGAGCAGTACTTC. It is translated as CATSENRAGPYEQYF. This sequence joins TRBV15 and TRBJ2-7; D perhaps matches TRBD1 (6 bases). V was pared by 5 bases and J by 2 bases, with 16 bases between. Germline assignment: CDR1 LNHNV and CDR2 YYDKDF (reference sequence). The CDR3 has 15 amino acids.

This clone came up once. The J gene is TRBJ2-5, the V gene TRBV6-5; 7 nucleotides match TRBD1. The V and J ends lost 6 bases and 2 bases, in that order; junction bases with no gene match: 9. Germline assignment: CDR1 MNHEY and CDR2 SVGAGI. The CDR3 has 15 residues. In nucleotides, the CDR3 is TGTGCCAGCAGCCGAGGGGACAGCTTACAAGAGACCCAGTACTTC. Its translation: CASSRGDSLQETQYF.

The chain couples TRBV5-1 to TRBJ2-6; 16 positions agree with TRBD2. The junction had 11 bases not matched to a gene; V was cut back by 4 bases and J by 1 base. The CDR3 extends over 21 amino acids. Germline-derived CDR1 and CDR2 are SGHRS and YFSETQ. CDR3: CASSPGTSGREGRSGANVLTF. CDR3 nucleotides: TGCGCCAGCAGCCCAGGGACTAGCGGGAGGGAGGGACGGTCTGGGGCCAACGTCCTGACTTTC.

The gene calls are TRBV3-1 (or the pseudogene TRBV3-2) and TRBJ2-3; 7 bases are a match to TRBD1. With 4 bases clipped from V and 5 bases from J, the junction kept 6 bases outside the gene matches. Germline V lookup: CDR1 LGHDT, CDR2 YNNKEL (reference sequence). This CDR3 has 14 residues. CDR3 amino acids: CASSPQYRGDTQYF. The CDR3 DNA is TGTGCCAGCAGCCCGCAATACAGGGGAGATACGCAGTATTTT.

V usage is TRBV11-1 and J usage is TRBJ2-7, with D possibly being TRBD1 (6 bases). V lost 5 bases and J 3 bases, leaving 14 bases between the germline ends. From germline, CDR1 is SGHAT and CDR2 FQDESV (reference sequence). The CDR3 is 14 amino acids. This CDR3 reads CASSPQTGYYEQYF. Here the CDR3 DNA reads TGTGCCAGCAGCCCCCAAACAGGGTACTACGAGCAGTACTTC.

The genes are TRBV14 and TRBJ1-2, with D hard to call. Germline CDR1 and CDR2: SGHDN and FVKESK. The CDR3 sequence is 14 residues long. V was trimmed by 0 bases and J by 6 bases, leaving 11 bases between them. The CDR3 here is CASSQDPFLDGYTF. The CDR3 DNA reads TGTGCCAGCAGCCAAGATCCCTTTCTCGATGGCTACACCTTC.

This chain links TRBV3-1 (or the pseudogene TRBV3-2) with TRBJ1-2, with D tentatively TRBD1 (5 bases). CDR1 is LGHDT, CDR2 YNNKEL, per germline (reference sequence). V lost 0 bases to trimming and J lost 6 bases, with 11 bases between them. This CDR3 contains 14 residues. CDR3 sequence reads: CASSQDREGNGYTF. CDR3 DNA: TGTGCCAGCAGCCAAGACAGGGAGGGAAATGGCTACACCTTC.

The chain employs TRBV2 and TRBJ2-1, with a tentative D call TRBD1 (6 bases). This CDR3 spans 15 amino acids. V gave up 2 bases and J gave up 4 bases, with 12 bases separating them. The V gene's germline CDR1 is SNHLY and CDR2 FYNNEI. The CDR3 bases are TGTGCCAGCAGTGAATCTAGGGGACAATACAATGAGCAGTTCTTC. Its protein is CASSESRGQYNEQFF.

V usage is TRBV6-5 and J usage is TRBJ1-6, with D possibly TRBD1 on 6 matching bases. Germline V gene sequence: CDR1 MNHEY, CDR2 SVGAGI. CDR3 length: 13 amino acids. Trimming pared 6 bases from V and 9 bases from J, leaving 12 bases between. The DNA for the CDR3 is TGTGCCAGCAGACAGGGAAGGACTTCACCCCTCCACTTT. It encodes CASRQGRTSPLHF.

The J gene is TRBJ1-1, the V gene TRBV12-3 or TRBV12-4; weak D call: TRBD1 (5 bases). The CDR3 runs 12 residues. V lost 5 bases and J 3 bases, leaving 7 bases between the germline ends. CDR3 coding DNA: TGTGCCAGCAGTGACAGACACACTGAAGCTTTCTTT. It specifies CASSDRHTEAFF.

The rearrangement links TRBV3-1 (or the pseudogene TRBV3-2) to TRBJ2-7; D uncertain. This CDR3 has 14 amino acids. With 1 base removed from V and 2 bases from J, the gap between germline ends came to 9 bases. CDR1 is LGHDT, CDR2 YNNKEL, per germline (reference sequence). This CDR3 reads CASSQAQNPYEQYF. The DNA for the CDR3 is TGTGCCAGCAGCCAAGCCCAGAACCCCTACGAGCAGTACTTC.

This clone showed up just once. The V and J genes are TRBV9 and TRBJ2-5; 10 positions agree with TRBD2. There are 15 residues in the CDR3. Germline V gene sequence: CDR1 SGDLS, CDR2 YYNGEE. V shed 2 bases and J 1 base; nucleotides not matched to a gene: 2. The CDR3 region is CASSVLAGVQETQYF. CDR3 sequence (DNA): TGTGCCAGCAGCGTCCTAGCGGGGGTCCAAGAGACCCAGTACTTC.

This chain connects TRBV4-3 to TRBJ2-7; D possibly corresponds to TRBD1 (6 bases). The V and J ends lost 0 bases and 3 bases respectively, with 12 bases between them. This CDR3 spans 15 amino acids. Germline V gene lookup returns CDR1 LGHNA and CDR2 YSLEER. The chain's CDR3 is CASSQEKQGSYEQYF. The CDR3 region has the DNA TGCGCCAGCAGCCAAGAGAAACAGGGCAGCTACGAGCAGTACTTC.

The chain carries TRBV4-3 and TRBJ2-1; TRBD2 agrees at 8 bases. The CDR3 is 16 residues long. The V gene's germline CDR1 is LGHNA and CDR2 YSLEER. Losses at the gene ends were 0 bases for V and 5 bases for J; bases not matched to a gene: 6. The CDR3 DNA follows: TGCGCCAGCAGCCAAGACCAAAGACTAGCGAACAATGAGCAGTTCTTC. Translated: CASSQDQRLANNEQFF.